This TCR beta chain was sequenced in a study of CD8 T cells in ankylosing spondylitis. Study-level points and caveats: Earlier work had already found some motif variants in reactive arthritis synovial fluid and blood. From matched ankylosing spondylitis synovial fluid, disease-linked clones were reportedly recovered at significantly enriched levels. Ankylosing spondylitis blood appeared to carry a characteristic TCR beta motif of roughly eight highly homologous variants.

Quantitative 5'-RACE with molecular barcodes produced the TCR beta libraries. TCRdb used MiXCR to reprocess the 5' RACE reads, holding one entry per CDR3 protein. The data hold about 36,000 distinct CDR3 sequences, with around 6.2% observed a single time. The CDR3 totals 17 residues. Germline values: CDR1 DFQATT, CDR2 SNEGSKA (reference sequence). Losses at the gene ends were 6 bases for V and 1 base for J; bases not matched to a gene: 5. This clonotype was observed many times. Its specificity is unknown. The sample was blood, either unsorted or a sorted T cell fraction (not recorded which). The chain carries TRBV20-1 and TRBJ2-2, with TRBD2 matching over 16 bases. The sequence derives from a male donor with ankylosing spondylitis or in good health (not recorded which). Written as DNA, the CDR3 is TGCAGTGCCGTGGGGACTAGCGGGAGGGAGAACACCGGGGAGCTGTTTTTT. It codes for CSAVGTSGRENTGELFF.